The rows below give T cell receptor beta chains drawn from one sample of a study of CD8 T cells in Susac syndrome. A single record per CDR3 protein comes from TCRdb applying MiXCR to the immunoSEQ multiplex PCR reads. The data contain some 150,000 distinct CDR3 sequences, approximately 93% of them singletons. Material: CD8+ T cells from PBMCs. The origin of the receptors is a human donor with multiple sclerosis. The CDR3 runs from the conserved cysteine through the conserved F or W. The D gene is left open where the match is weak. Expanded clones are given a class, and other clones once, few, many or no size at all.

TRBV6-5	.	TRBJ1-5	.	CASRDAMGDDQPQHF	TGTGCCAGCCGAGATGCGATGGGGGACGATCAGCCCCAGCATTTT
TRBV5-6	.	TRBJ1-2	.	CASSFVPRGYTF	TGTGCCAGCAGCTTCGTCCCCAGGGGCTACACCTTC
TRBV9	.	TRBJ1-2	few	CASSVGKGYTF	TGTGCCAGCAGCGTGGGGAAAGGCTACACCTTC
TRBV15	.	TRBJ1-2	.	CATSRDRRPGYTF	TGTGCCACCAGCAGAGATCGAAGGCCTGGCTACACCTTC
TRBV6-2/TRBV6-3	TRBD1	TRBJ1-6	.	CASNLRDRVDSPLHF	TGTGCCAGCAACCTCCGGGACAGAGTGGATTCACCCCTCCACTTT
TRBV27	.	TRBJ2-2	.	CASSYIDSVNTGELFF	TGTGCCAGCAGTTATATCGACAGTGTGAACACCGGGGAGCTGTTTTTT
TRBV20-1	TRBD1	TRBJ2-7	.	CSASNRDSPSYEQYF	TGCAGTGCGTCAAACCGGGACAGCCCTTCCTACGAGCAGTACTTC
TRBV29-1	TRBD1	TRBJ2-1	.	CSVESRGTGGRIEQFF	TGCAGCGTTGAAAGTCGTGGGACAGGGGGAAGGATTGAGCAGTTCTTC
TRBV13	TRBD2	TRBJ2-1	.	CASSGRLAGAYNEQFF	TGTGCCAGCAGCGGAAGACTAGCGGGGGCGTACAATGAGCAGTTCTTC
TRBV25-1	TRBD1	TRBJ1-2	.	CASSVRIRDSYGYTF	TGTGCCAGCAGTGTTCGAATCCGGGACAGCTATGGCTACACCTTC
TRBV27	.	TRBJ1-5	.	CASSLDRTDGQPQHF	TGTGCCAGCAGTTTAGACCGGACAGATGGTCAGCCCCAGCATTTT
TRBV7-9	TRBD1	TRBJ2-7	.	CASSRDRTYEQYF	TGTGCCAGCAGCCGGGACAGGACCTACGAGCAGTACTTC
TRBV12-5	.	TRBJ1-2	.	CASGVGDYGYTF	TGTGCTAGTGGGGTTGGGGACTATGGCTACACCTTC
TRBV7-9	TRBD2	TRBJ2-3	.	CASSGTSGARTDTQYF	TGTGCCAGCAGTGGGACTAGCGGGGCTCGCACAGATACGCAGTATTTT
TRBV2	.	TRBJ1-1	.	CASSGRAAQMNTEAFF	TGTGCCAGCAGTGGACGGGCCGCGCAGATGAACACTGAAGCTTTCTTT
TRBV5-4	TRBD1	TRBJ1-1	.	CASSVGQGASTEAFF	TGTGCCAGCAGCGTCGGACAGGGGGCGAGTACTGAAGCTTTCTTT
TRBV7-9	.	TRBJ1-2	.	CASSPITRSYGYTF	TGTGCCAGCAGCCCTATCACCAGAAGCTATGGCTACACCTTC
TRBV19	TRBD2	TRBJ2-5	.	CASSIEGTSGVETQYF	TGTGCCAGTAGTATAGAAGGGACTAGCGGGGTAGAGACCCAGTACTTC
TRBV13	TRBD1	TRBJ1-2	few	CASSSGTGLYGYTF	TGTGCCAGCAGCTCCGGGACAGGGCTCTATGGCTACACCTTC
TRBV27	.	TRBJ1-6	.	CASTARFQGMGGHNSPLHF	TGTGCCAGCACCGCACGTTTCCAGGGTATGGGCGGCCATAATTCACCCCTCCACTTT
TRBV7-8	TRBD1	TRBJ2-7	.	CASSLGQDRASYEQYF	TGTGCCAGCAGCTTAGGTCAGGACAGGGCCTCCTACGAGCAGTACTTC
TRBV27	.	TRBJ2-2	.	CASSYRLGELFF	TGTGCCAGCAGTTACAGGTTGGGGGAGCTGTTTTTT
TRBV6-1	.	TRBJ2-6	.	CASSEDRGTGANVLTF	TGTGCCAGCAGTGAAGATAGGGGGACTGGGGCCAACGTCCTGACTTTC
TRBV7-9	.	TRBJ1-1	.	CASSPARANTEAFF	TGTGCCAGCAGCCCAGCTAGAGCGAACACTGAAGCTTTCTTT
TRBV13	.	TRBJ2-1	.	CASSLEQRADNEQFF	TGTGCCAGCAGCTTAGAGCAAAGGGCGGACAATGAGCAGTTCTTC
TRBV5-1	TRBD1	TRBJ2-7	.	CASSPRDRNYEQYF	TGCGCCAGCAGCCCCCGGGACAGGAACTACGAGCAGTACTTC
TRBV7-9	TRBD2	TRBJ2-1	.	CASSTSTSGSSYNEQFF	TGTGCCAGCAGCACAAGTACTAGCGGGAGCTCCTACAATGAGCAGTTCTTC
TRBV30	.	TRBJ1-6	.	CASETNDGGSPLHF	TGTGCCAGTGAAACGAACGATGGGGGTTCACCCCTCCACTTT
TRBV15	TRBD2	TRBJ2-7	.	CATSPGLPSYEQYF	TGTGCCACCAGCCCGGGACTACCTTCCTACGAGCAGTACTTC
TRBV5-1	TRBD1	TRBJ2-7	.	CASSFSHRGRYEQYF	TGCGCCAGCAGCTTCAGTCACAGGGGTCGATACGAGCAGTACTTC
TRBV9	TRBD1	TRBJ2-5	.	CASSVALGQGAPEVEETQYF	TGTGCCAGCAGCGTAGCTCTGGGACAGGGGGCCCCTGAAGTAGAAGAGACCCAGTACTTC
TRBV20-1	TRBD1	TRBJ2-7	once	CSARDPGQGSIYEQYF	TGCAGTGCTAGAGATCCGGGACAGGGGAGTATCTACGAGCAGTACTTC
TRBV20-1	.	TRBJ1-5	once	CSATLLGAGQPQHF	TGCAGTGCTACCCTCCTGGGGGCAGGTCAGCCCCAGCATTTT
TRBV9	.	TRBJ2-1	.	CASSPLGGRDNEQFF	TGTGCCAGCAGCCCTCTCGGGGGCCGCGACAATGAGCAGTTCTTC
TRBV13	.	TRBJ1-6	.	CASSLGLGNSPLHF	TGTGCCAGCAGCTTAGGTCTCGGGAATTCACCCCTCCACTTT
TRBV7-9	.	TRBJ1-6	.	CASSPDGNSRYSLHF	TGTGCCAGCAGCCCGGACGGAAACTCCAGGTATTCCCTCCACTTT
TRBV28	.	TRBJ2-6	.	CASIRPGSGANVLTF	TGTGCCAGCATCCGCCCGGGGTCTGGGGCCAACGTCCTGACTTTC
TRBV20-1	TRBD1	TRBJ2-7	.	CSARDDGQGYEQYF	TGCAGTGCTAGAGATGATGGACAGGGCTACGAGCAGTACTTC
TRBV7-2	TRBD1	TRBJ2-7	.	CASSFGQGSYEQYF	TGTGCCAGCAGCTTCGGACAGGGGTCCTACGAGCAGTACTTC
TRBV28	.	TRBJ1-5	once	CASSLLRGQPQHF	TGTGCCAGCAGTTTATTAAGAGGTCAGCCCCAGCATTTT
TRBV3-1	.	TRBJ2-3	.	CASSQDFQGLFTDTQYF	TGTGCCAGCAGCCAAGATTTTCAGGGCCTTTTCACAGATACGCAGTATTTT
TRBV6-5	TRBD1	TRBJ1-6	.	CASSYWDSPQRPNSPLHF	TGTGCCAGCAGTTACTGGGACAGTCCTCAGCGACCGAATTCACCCCTCCACTTT
TRBV7-9	.	TRBJ1-2	.	CAIPNPDYGYTF	TGTGCCATCCCCAACCCTGACTATGGCTACACCTTC
TRBV4-1	TRBD1	TRBJ1-5	.	CASSQEKGGPNQPQHF	TGCGCCAGCAGCCAAGAAAAAGGGGGCCCAAATCAGCCCCAGCATTTT
TRBV30	.	TRBJ2-1	.	CAWSPRERFLNEQFF	TGTGCCTGGAGCCCTAGGGAGAGGTTCCTCAATGAGCAGTTCTTC
TRBV7-9	.	TRBJ2-1	.	CASSKQGNEQFF	TGTGCCAGCAGCAAACAGGGCAATGAGCAGTTCTTC
TRBV12-3/TRBV12-4	.	TRBJ1-5	.	CATERWDVDSNQPQHF	TGTGCCACCGAAAGGTGGGACGTCGATAGCAATCAGCCCCAGCATTTT
TRBV10-3	.	TRBJ2-7	.	CAISDRPLGEQYF	TGTGCCATCAGTGACCGACCCTTGGGGGAGCAGTACTTC
TRBV6-2/TRBV6-3	.	TRBJ2-1	.	CASSSLQGSGEQFF	TGTGCCAGCAGTTCGCTTCAGGGATCAGGTGAGCAGTTCTTC
TRBV27	.	TRBJ1-5	once	CASSFVEGGLPQHF	TGTGCCAGCAGTTTCGTCGAGGGAGGGCTGCCCCAGCATTTT
TRBV5-6	TRBD1	TRBJ2-3	.	CASSSPGQGTDTQYF	TGTGCCAGCAGCTCCCCGGGACAGGGAACAGATACGCAGTATTTT
TRBV18	.	TRBJ2-1	.	CASSPPSDSEQFF	TGTGCCAGCTCACCACCAAGCGACAGTGAGCAGTTCTTC
TRBV19	.	TRBJ1-1	once	CASSPPQAARAEAFF	TGTGCCAGTAGTCCCCCGCAGGCGGCTAGGGCTGAAGCTTTCTTT
TRBV5-6	.	TRBJ2-1	.	CASSRRVANEQFF	TGTGCCAGCAGCCGGAGGGTGGCGAATGAGCAGTTCTTC
TRBV7-9	.	TRBJ1-2	.	CASSLGGARYGYTF	TGTGCCAGCAGCTTGGGGGGTGCCCGCTATGGCTACACCTTC